The 20 T cell receptor beta chains listed next were all sequenced from one sample in a study of cytomegalovirus exposure and HLA in healthy donors. The PCR used 60 Vbeta and 13 Jbeta primers. Produced via immunoSEQ multiplex PCR; TCRdb's table is partial and in-frame only. This sample has about 160,000 clones, with roughly 84% found just once. Input material: PBMCs. Source of these receptors: a middle-aged man in good health and CMV-seropositive.

This clone has only one observation. This chain links TRBV10-3 with TRBJ2-1, with 7 bases that match TRBD2. Germline loops: CDR1 ENHRY, CDR2 SYGVKD. The length of the CDR3 is 13 residues. The CDR3 loop is CAVSGGIGNEQFF. CDR3 DNA: TGTGCGGTCTCCGGGGGGATAGGCAATGAGCAGTTCTTC.

The V and J genes are TRBV5-1 and TRBJ2-3; the match to TRBD2 covers 8 bases. The junction had 9 bases not matched to a gene; V was cut back by 4 bases and J by 5 bases. This CDR3 is built from 15 residues. In germline, CDR1 is SGHRS, CDR2 YFSETQ. CDR3 region: CASSPAGVGQDTQYF. For the CDR3, the DNA is TGCGCCAGCAGCCCAGCGGGAGTGGGTCAAGATACGCAGTATTTT. The variable domain in full, with the rest retrieved from reference TRBV5-1 and TRBJ2-3, is KAGVTQTPRYLIKTRGQQVTLSCSPISGHRSVSWYQQTPGQGLQFLFEYFSETQRNKGNFPGRFSGRQFSNSRSEMNVSTLELGDSALYLCASSPAGVGQDTQYFGPGTRLTVL.

CDR3 residues: CASQTGGANVLTF. As DNA, the CDR3 is TGTGCCAGTCAGACAGGTGGGGCCAACGTCCTGACTTTC. The rearrangement joins TRBV19 to TRBJ2-6, with a tentative D call TRBD1 (6 bases). V was cut by 8 bases and J by 3 bases, with 8 bases left in between. The CDR3 has 13 amino acids. CDR1 is LNHDA, CDR2 SQIVND, per germline (reference sequence). Looking up the rest from reference TRBV19 and TRBJ2-6 gives the full variable domain: DGGITQSPKYLFRKEGQNVTLSCEQNLNHDAMYWYRQDPGQGLRLIYYSQIVNDFQKGDIAEGYSVSREKKESFPLTVTSAQKNPTAFYLCASQTGGANVLTFGAGSRLTVL.

This clone is a singleton in its sample. The rearrangement uses TRBV6-6 and TRBJ2-4, with TRBD2 matching 12 bases. The length of the CDR3 is 16 residues. The V gene's germline CDR1 is MNHNY and CDR2 SVGAGI (reference sequence). V dropped 4 bases and J dropped 5; count of bases not matched to a gene: 6. The DNA of the CDR3 is TGTGCCAGCAGTTCGACTAGCGGGAGAGGCCAAAACATTCAGTACTTC. This gives the protein CASSSTSGRGQNIQYF.

V gene TRBV29-1 combines with J gene TRBJ2-1, with TRBD2 as a possible D gene (6 bases). The CDR3 sequence is 10 residues long. The V end lost 7 bases, the J end lost 11 bases, and 12 bases lay between the germline ends. Germline lookup yields CDR1 SQVTM and CDR2 ANQGSEA. The CDR3 is CSARTSKQFF. The CDR3, as DNA: TGCAGCGCCAGAACTAGCAAGCAGTTCTTC.

The chain links TRBV28 to TRBJ2-2; D is possibly TRBD2 (6 bases). Germline CDR1 MDHEN, CDR2 SYDVKM. This CDR3 spans 14 amino acids. V dropped 11 bases and J dropped 0 bases, with 13 bases sitting between them. CDR3 nucleotides: TGTGCCTGCTCGGAGGGACCGAACACCGGGGAGCTGTTTTTT. Protein product: CACSEGPNTGELFF.

This sequence joins TRBV12-2 and TRBJ2-3; the tabulated D call, TRBD2, remains unverified against the DNA. TRBV12-2 is shown as a pseudogene. The CDR3 loop spans 21 amino acids. The CDR3 sequence: CASRSPLDLSGGLFTTDTQYF. DNA of the CDR3: TGTGCAAGTCGCTCTCCCCTGGATCTTAGCGGGGGCTTATTTACCACAGATACGCAGTATTTT.

The chain uses TRBV19 and TRBJ2-2; D ambiguous. The V gene's germline CDR1 is LNHDA and CDR2 SQIVND (reference sequence). The CDR3 contains 13 residues. V was trimmed by 3 bases and J by 6 bases, leaving 8 bases between them. In DNA form, the CDR3 reads TGTGCCAGTAGTATGTATTCGGCCGGGGAGCTGTTTTTT. It codes for CASSMYSAGELFF.

This clone occurred a few times. This chain uses TRBV27 with TRBJ2-1, with 11 bases matching TRBD2. The germline gives CDR1 MNHEY, CDR2 SMNVEV (reference sequence). Unmatched junction bases numbered 6, after V lost 2 bases and J lost 3 bases. CDR3 size: 17 residues. This chain's CDR3 is CASSLGGLAVSYNEQFF. CDR3 nucleotides: TGTGCCAGCAGTTTAGGGGGACTAGCGGTCAGCTACAATGAGCAGTTCTTC.

V gene TRBV7-9 combines with J gene TRBJ2-3, with 11 nucleotides matching TRBD2. CDR3 length: 17 amino acids. Losses at the gene ends were 5 bases for V and 0 bases for J; bases not matched to a gene: 7. Germline V CDR1 and CDR2: SEHNR, FQNEAQ (reference sequence). The CDR3 bases are TGTGCCAGCAGCCCATGGACTAGCGGGCCTAGCACAGATACGCAGTATTTT. This gives the protein CASSPWTSGPSTDTQYF.

This clone was seen a handful of times. The chain joins TRBV6-5 to TRBJ1-4, with 9 bases aligning to TRBD1. Trimming removed 6 bases from V and 3 bases from J; junction bases left unmatched: 5. The CDR3 has 15 residues. CDR1 and CDR2 (germline): MNHEY, SVGAGI. For the CDR3, the DNA is TGTGCCAGCAGGGAACAGGGGGCGGCTAATGAAAAACTGTTTTTT. Translating gives CASREQGAANEKLFF.

The chain combines TRBV7-2 with TRBJ2-1; no clear D. The CDR3 contains 13 residues. Germline values: CDR1 SGHTA, CDR2 FQGNSA. V lost 3 bases to trimming and J lost 6 bases, with 9 bases between them. The CDR3 sequence is CASSFALTNEQFF. As DNA, the CDR3 is TGTGCCAGCAGCTTTGCGCTTACCAATGAGCAGTTCTTC.

The chain uses TRBV21-1 and TRBJ1-2; whether TRBD1, the table's D call, matches the DNA was not checked. TRBV21-1 is deemed a pseudogene. The CDR3 loop spans 16 amino acids. The CDR3 DNA sequence: TGTGCCAGCAGCAACGAAGGGACAGGGGGAAACTATGGCTACACCTTC. It codes for CASSNEGTGGNYGYTF.

With respect to this clone: Within the sample, other DNA sequences also encode this same CDR3. The V and J genes are TRBV7-9 and TRBJ1-3, with D hard to call. This CDR3 region has 11 residues. Deletions cut 5 bases from V and 7 bases from J, with 6 bases between. Germline loops: CDR1 SEHNR, CDR2 FQNEAQ (reference sequence). CDR3 DNA: TGTGCCAGCAGCCCGGGGAACACCATATATTTT. Protein: CASSPGNTIYF.

J is TRBJ2-1 and V is TRBV5-6; 8 bases agree with TRBD2. The ends lost 1 base at V and 4 bases at J; junction bases unmatched: 7. The CDR3 sequence is 16 residues long. CDR1 is SGHDT and CDR2 is YYEEEE in the germline V gene. The CDR3 DNA follows: TGTGCCAGCAGCTTGTACGCGGGGGGTGGGTACAATGAGCAGTTCTTC. It translates to CASSLYAGGGYNEQFF.

The rearrangement links TRBV19 to TRBJ2-4, with TRBD1 identical over 7 bases. The V gene's germline CDR1 is LNHDA and CDR2 SQIVND (reference sequence). The CDR3 has 13 amino acids. The J segment lost 6 bases and the V segment lost 7 bases, leaving 6 bases of the junction unmatched. The CDR3 DNA is TGTGCCAGTAACAGGGGTGAGGGAAACATTCAGTACTTC. This encodes CASNRGEGNIQYF.

V is TRBV19 and J is TRBJ2-5, with D tentatively TRBD1 (6 bases). The V end lost 6 bases, the J end lost 4 bases, and 18 bases lay between the germline ends. Germline lookup yields CDR1 LNHDA and CDR2 SQIVND (reference sequence). This CDR3 region has 15 residues. The CDR3 DNA reads TGTGCCAGTAGATCGACAGGAGCAGGTTTAGAGACCCAGTACTTC. This gives the protein CASRSTGAGLETQYF.

This sequence joins TRBV7-8 and TRBJ2-1; 12 bases agree with TRBD2. CDR3 size: 18 residues. Germline CDR1 and CDR2: SGHVS and FQNEAQ. J gave up 8 bases and V 4 bases, and 15 bases lay outside the gene matches. The CDR3 region has the DNA TGTGCCAGCAGCTCGGACCCCCAAGGACTAGCGGGATTAGATGAGCAGTTCTTC. Its protein is CASSSDPQGLAGLDEQFF.

This rearrangement joins TRBV11-2 to TRBJ1-2; possible D gene TRBD1, 6 bases. The germline V gene encodes CDR1 SGHAT and CDR2 FQNNGV. This CDR3 has 15 residues. V was shortened by 3 bases and J by 1 base, with 12 bases between the two germline ends. For the CDR3, the DNA is TGTGCCAGCAGCTTCCCTCAGGGGATTAACTATGGCTACACCTTC. This translates into CASSFPQGINYGYTF.

The rearrangement joins TRBV5-8 to TRBJ2-1; a weak D match, TRBD2 (5 bases). The CDR3 has 14 amino acids. V was clipped by 6 bases and J by 9 bases, with 19 bases between them. Germline CDR1 SGHTS, CDR2 YDEGEE. The CDR3: CASNSEWVRGEQFF. The CDR3 DNA reads TGTGCCAGCAACTCTGAATGGGTTCGGGGTGAGCAGTTCTTC.